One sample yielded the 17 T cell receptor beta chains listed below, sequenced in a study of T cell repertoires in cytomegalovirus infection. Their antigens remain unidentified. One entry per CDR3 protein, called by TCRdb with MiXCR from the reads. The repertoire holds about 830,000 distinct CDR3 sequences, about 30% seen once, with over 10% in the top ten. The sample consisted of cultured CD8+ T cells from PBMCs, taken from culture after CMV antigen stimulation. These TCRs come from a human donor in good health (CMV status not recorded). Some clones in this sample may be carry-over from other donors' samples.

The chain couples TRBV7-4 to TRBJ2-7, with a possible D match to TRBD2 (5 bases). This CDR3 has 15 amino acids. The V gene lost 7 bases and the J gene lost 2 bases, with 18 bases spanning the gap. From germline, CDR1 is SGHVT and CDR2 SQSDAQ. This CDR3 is CASNKEGRWTYEQYF. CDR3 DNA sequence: TGTGCCAGCAACAAAGAGGGTAGATGGACCTACGAGCAGTACTTC.

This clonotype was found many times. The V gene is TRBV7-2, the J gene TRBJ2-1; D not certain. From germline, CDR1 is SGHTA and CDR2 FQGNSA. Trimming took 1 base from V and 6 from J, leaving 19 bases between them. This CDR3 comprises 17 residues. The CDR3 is CASSLGARLLEVNEQFF. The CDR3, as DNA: TGTGCCAGCAGCTTAGGTGCAAGACTTCTCGAGGTCAATGAGCAGTTCTTC.

The CDR3 nucleotides are TGCGCCAGCAGCCCACCAGGCGAGAACACCGGGGAGCTGTTTTTT. Translating it yields CASSPPGENTGELFF. This chain connects TRBV4-1 to TRBJ2-2, with no clear D. This CDR3 is 15 amino acids long. CDR1 is MGHRA, CDR2 YSYEKL, per germline. V dropped 4 bases and J dropped 1 base, with 10 bases sitting between them.

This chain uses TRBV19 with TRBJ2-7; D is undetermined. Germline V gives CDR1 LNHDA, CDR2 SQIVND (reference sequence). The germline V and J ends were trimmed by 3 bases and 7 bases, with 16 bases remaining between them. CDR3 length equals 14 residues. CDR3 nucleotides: TGTGCCAGTAGTATTTGGCCATGGGCTAAGGAGCAGTACTTC. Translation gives CASSIWPWAKEQYF.

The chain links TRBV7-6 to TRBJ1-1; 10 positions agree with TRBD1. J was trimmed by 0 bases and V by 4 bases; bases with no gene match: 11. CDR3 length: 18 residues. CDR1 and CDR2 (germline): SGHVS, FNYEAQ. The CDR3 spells CASSSRTGTGVMNTEAFF. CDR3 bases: TGTGCCAGCAGCTCCCGAACCGGGACAGGGGTTATGAACACTGAAGCTTTCTTT.

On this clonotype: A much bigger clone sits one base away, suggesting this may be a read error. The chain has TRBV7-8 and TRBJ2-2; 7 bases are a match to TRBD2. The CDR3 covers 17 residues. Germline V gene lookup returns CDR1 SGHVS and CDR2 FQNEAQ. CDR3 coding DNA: TGTGTCAGCAGCTTAGCGTCTAGCGGAGCGAACACCGGGGAGCTGTTTTTT. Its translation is CVSSLASSGANTGELFF. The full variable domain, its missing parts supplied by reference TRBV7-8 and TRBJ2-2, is GAGVSQSPRYKVAKRGQDVALRCDPISGHVSLFWYQQALGQGPEFLTYFQNEAQLDKSGLPSDRFFAERPEGSVSTLKIQRTQQEDSAVYLCVSSLASSGANTGELFFGEGSRLTVL.

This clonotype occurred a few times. CDR3 amino acids: CASSQDFPGHNEQFF. Written as DNA, the CDR3 is TGCGCCAGCAGCCAAGATTTCCCAGGTCACAATGAGCAGTTCTTC. The chain couples TRBV4-3 to TRBJ2-1, with D hard to call. Between the trimmed V and J ends, which lost 0 bases and 5 bases, there was a span of 11 bases. Per germline, CDR1 LGHNA and CDR2 YSLEER. CDR3 length: 15 residues.

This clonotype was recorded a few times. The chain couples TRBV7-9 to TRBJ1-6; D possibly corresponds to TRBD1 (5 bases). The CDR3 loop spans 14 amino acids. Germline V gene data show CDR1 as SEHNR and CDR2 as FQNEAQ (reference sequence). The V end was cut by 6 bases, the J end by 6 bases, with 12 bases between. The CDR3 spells CASRDPGPNSPLHF. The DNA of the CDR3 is TGTGCCAGCAGGGATCCAGGGCCTAATTCACCCCTCCACTTT.

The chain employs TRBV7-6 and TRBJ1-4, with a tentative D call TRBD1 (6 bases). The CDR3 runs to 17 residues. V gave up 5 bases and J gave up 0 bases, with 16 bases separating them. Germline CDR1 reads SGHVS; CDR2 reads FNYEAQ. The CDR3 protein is CASSPPRKGATNEKLFF. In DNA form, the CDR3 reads TGTGCCAGCAGCCCTCCCCGGAAGGGGGCAACTAATGAAAAACTGTTTTTT.

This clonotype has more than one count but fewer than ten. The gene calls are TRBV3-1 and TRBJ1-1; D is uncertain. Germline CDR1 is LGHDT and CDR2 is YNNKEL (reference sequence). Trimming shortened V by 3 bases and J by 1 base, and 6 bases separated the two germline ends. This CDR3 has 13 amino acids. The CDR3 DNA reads TGTGCCAGCAGCCAGGAGGAGAACACTGAAGCTTTCTTT. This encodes CASSQEENTEAFF.

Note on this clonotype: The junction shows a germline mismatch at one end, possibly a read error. CDR3 sequence reads: CANSWGMTGGTADTQYF. The CDR3 DNA reads TGTGCCAACAGCTGGGGTATGACAGGGGGGACCGCAGATACGCAGTATTTT. The V call is TRBV14, the J call TRBJ2-3; 9 bases align to TRBD1. Germline CDR1 reads SGHDN; CDR2 reads FVKESK. The CDR3 length is 17 residues. Supplemented by reference TRBV14 and TRBJ2-3, the full variable domain reads EAGVTQFPSHSVIEKGQTVTLRCDPISGHDNLYWYRRVMGKEIKFLLHFVKESKQDESGMPNNRFLAERTGGTYSTLKVQPAELEDSGVYFCANSWGMTGGTADTQYFGPGTRLTVL.

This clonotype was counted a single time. This CDR3 reads CASSPGQTMNTEAFF. The CDR3 bases are TGTGCCAGTAGTCCTGGACAGACTATGAACACTGAAGCTTTCTTT. The chain employs TRBV19 and TRBJ1-1, with D tentatively TRBD1 (6 bases). The CDR3 contains 15 residues. The V gene lost 5 bases and the J gene lost 0 bases, with 13 bases spanning the gap. CDR1 and CDR2 (germline): LNHDA, SQIVND (reference sequence).

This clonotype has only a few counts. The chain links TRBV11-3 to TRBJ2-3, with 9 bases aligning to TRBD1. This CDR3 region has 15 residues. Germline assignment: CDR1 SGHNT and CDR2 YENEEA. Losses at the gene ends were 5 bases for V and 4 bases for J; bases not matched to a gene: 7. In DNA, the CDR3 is TGTGCCAGCAGCAACCGGGACAGGGCCCCAGATACGCAGTATTTT. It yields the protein CASSNRDRAPDTQYF.

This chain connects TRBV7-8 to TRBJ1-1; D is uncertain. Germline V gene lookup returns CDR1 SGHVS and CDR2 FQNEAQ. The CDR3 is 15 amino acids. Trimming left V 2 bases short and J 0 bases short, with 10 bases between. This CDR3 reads CASSLFPGVNTEAFF. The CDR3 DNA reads TGTGCCAGCAGCTTATTCCCGGGAGTGAACACTGAAGCTTTCTTT.

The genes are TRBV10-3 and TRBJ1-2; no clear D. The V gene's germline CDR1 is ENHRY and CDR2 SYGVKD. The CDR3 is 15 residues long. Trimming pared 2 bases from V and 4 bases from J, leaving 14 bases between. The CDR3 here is CAISEATQSFYGYTF. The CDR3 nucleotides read TGTGCCATCAGTGAGGCGACACAGAGTTTCTATGGCTACACCTTC.

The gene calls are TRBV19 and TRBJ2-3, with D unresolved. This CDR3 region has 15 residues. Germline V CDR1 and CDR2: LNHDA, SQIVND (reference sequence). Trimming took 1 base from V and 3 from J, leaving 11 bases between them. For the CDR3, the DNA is TGTGCCAGTAGTATAGGGGATAGAATTACAGATACGCAGTATTTT. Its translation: CASSIGDRITDTQYF.

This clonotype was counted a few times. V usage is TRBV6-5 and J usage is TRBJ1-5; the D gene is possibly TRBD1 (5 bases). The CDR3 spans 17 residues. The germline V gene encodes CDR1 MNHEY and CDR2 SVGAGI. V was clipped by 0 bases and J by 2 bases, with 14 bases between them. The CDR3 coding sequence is TGTGCCAGCAGTTACTCGACAGTTCCTAGTGGCAATCAGCCCCAGCATTTT. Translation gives CASSYSTVPSGNQPQHF.